This T cell receptor beta chain emerged from a study of T cells in Graves' hyperthyroidism and ophthalmopathy. Regarding the study as a whole: Within blood appeared most thyroid clonotypes that had expanded above 0.001.

This clonotype was observed at least ten times. Its antigen remains unidentified. From RNA transcripts, TCR beta CDR3 regions were amplified. HTBI primers were employed in a first-round RT-PCR of the TCR CDR3. TCRdb analysed the multiplex PCR reads with MiXCR anew, one entry per CDR3 protein. Among 600,000 or so distinct CDR3 sequences listed, approximately 14% were seen once. Cells are PBMCs isolated from 10 ml of fresh blood. CDR1 is SEHNR and CDR2 is FQNEAQ in the germline V gene (reference sequence). This CDR3 comprises 13 residues. V lost 5 bases and J 8 bases, leaving 13 bases between the germline ends.

Sequencing used blood. The chain links TRBV7-9 to TRBJ2-1; maybe TRBD2 (5 bases). The TCR sequence derives from a woman between 45 and 65 years old with Graves' ophthalmopathy. The CDR3 is CASSRGPADEQFF. In DNA, the CDR3 is TGTGCCAGCAGCCGAGGGCCGGCCGATGAGCAGTTCTTC.